This T cell receptor beta chain was obtained from a study of cytomegalovirus exposure and HLA in healthy donors. With respect to this clone: The antigen is not known.

Vbeta (60) and Jbeta (13) primers were used in the PCR. The assay was immunoSEQ multiplex PCR, and TCRdb's table has in-frame clones only and misses some. In the table there are about 160,000 clones, over 60% of which are singletons. Whole-study results and caveats: Rare TCR sequences dominated, though some public TCRs recurred in many donors.

V lost 3 bases to trimming and J lost 3 bases; unmatched junction nucleotides: 7. The length of the CDR3 is 15 residues. Germline V lookup: CDR1 SGHTA, CDR2 FQGNSA. The chain is built from TRBV7-2 and TRBJ2-7; TRBD1 aligns across 8 bases. The sequenced sample was PBMCs. The clonotype originates from a woman between 25 and 40 years old in good health and CMV-seronegative. DNA of the CDR3: TGTGCCAGCAGCTTCCAGGGGGCGGCTTACTACGAGCAGTACTTC. Encoded protein: CASSFQGAAYYEQYF.